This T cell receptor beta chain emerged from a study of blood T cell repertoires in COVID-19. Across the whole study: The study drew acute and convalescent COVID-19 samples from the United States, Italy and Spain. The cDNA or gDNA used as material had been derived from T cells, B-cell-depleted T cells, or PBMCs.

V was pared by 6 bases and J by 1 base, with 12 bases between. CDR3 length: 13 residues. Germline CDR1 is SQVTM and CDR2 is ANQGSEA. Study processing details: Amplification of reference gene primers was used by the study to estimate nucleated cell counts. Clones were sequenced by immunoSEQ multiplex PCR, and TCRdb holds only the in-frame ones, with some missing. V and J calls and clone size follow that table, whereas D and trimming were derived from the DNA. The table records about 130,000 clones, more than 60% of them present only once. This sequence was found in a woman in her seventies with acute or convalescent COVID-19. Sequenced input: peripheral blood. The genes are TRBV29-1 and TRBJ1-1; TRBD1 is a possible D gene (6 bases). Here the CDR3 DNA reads TGCAGCGTCTACAGGGCGGAGAACACTGAAGCTTTCTTT. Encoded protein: CSVYRAENTEAFF.